A single sample is the source of the 32 T cell receptor beta chains below, sequenced in a study of Graves' ophthalmopathy and Graves' hyperthyroidism. Amplified material comprised TCR beta CDR3 regions derived from RNA transcripts. In the first round, RT-PCR was carried out with HTBI primers, and a multiplex PCR formed the second round. TCRdb itself ran the multiplex PCR reads through MiXCR, one entry per CDR3 protein. The repertoire holds about 340,000 distinct CDR3 sequences, roughly a sixth seen once, with about 12% in the top ten. The sequencing input was peripheral blood. The source of these receptors is an adult man with Graves' ophthalmopathy.

This clonotype was found many times. V gene TRBV12-3 or TRBV12-4 combines with J gene TRBJ2-2, with 8 bases aligning to TRBD1. This CDR3 comprises 15 residues. J lost 3 bases, V lost 5 bases, and 5 bases had no gene match. CDR3 in amino acids: CASSLRQGYTGELFF. CDR3 nucleotides: TGTGCCAGCAGTCTACGACAGGGGTACACCGGGGAGCTGTTTTTT.

This clonotype has a count of ten or more. In DNA, the CDR3 is TGTGCCAGCAGAAACCCGGGGGGGGCTTTTATATACGAGCAGTACTTC. Its protein is CASRNPGGAFIYEQYF. The chain employs TRBV28 and TRBJ2-7; 8 bases are shared with TRBD2. CDR1 and CDR2 from the germline V gene are MDHEN and SYDVKM. This CDR3 is 16 amino acids long. V gave up 6 bases and J gave up 4 bases; unmatched junction bases: 14.

V usage is TRBV6-1 and J usage is TRBJ1-1, with 9 bases lining up with TRBD1. The CDR3 runs 14 residues. Germline CDR1 MNHNS, CDR2 SASEGT. With 4 bases clipped from V and 11 bases from J, the junction kept 11 bases outside the gene matches. The DNA of the CDR3 is TGTGCCAGCAGTGTTCCTATGGACAGGGGTTTGGCTTTCTTT. It translates to CASSVPMDRGLAFF.

This clonotype was detected many times. The rearrangement uses TRBV20-1 and TRBJ1-2, with 8 bases fitting TRBD1. The V segment lost 6 bases and the J segment 6 bases; nucleotides outside the gene matches: 6. The CDR3 contains 12 residues. The germline V gene encodes CDR1 DFQATT and CDR2 SNEGSKA (reference sequence). Written as DNA, the CDR3 is TGCAGTGCCACAGCGACAGGGGATGGCTACACCTTC. Its translation is CSATATGDGYTF.

In this sample, this clonotype turned up many times. This sequence may be a read error, since a much larger clone differs from it by one base. V is TRBV9 and J is TRBJ1-2; tentative D call: TRBD1 (5 bases). This CDR3 comprises 15 residues. Germline V lookup: CDR1 SGDLS, CDR2 YYNGEE. The CDR3 region is CASSASPGGNYDYTF. CDR3 nucleotide sequence: TGTGCCAGCAGCGCATCGCCTGGGGGAAACTATGACTACACCTTC. The full variable domain, rest sourced from reference TRBV9 and TRBJ1-2, is DSGVTQTPKHLITATGQRVTLRCSPRSGDLSVYWYQQSLDQGLQFLIQYYNGEERAKGNILERFSAQQFPDLHSELNLSSLELGDSALYFCASSASPGGNYDYTFGSGTRLTVV.

This clonotype was seen repeatedly, ten times or more. The CDR3 protein is CASSLASGRDYEQYF. CDR3 nucleotides: TGCGCCAGCAGCTTGGCTAGCGGGAGGGACTACGAGCAGTACTTC. The chain uses TRBV5-1 and TRBJ2-7, with TRBD2 identical over 12 bases. Germline assignment: CDR1 SGHRS and CDR2 YFSETQ. Germline trimming cut 0 bases from V and 3 bases from J; bases unmatched to any gene: 1. The CDR3 length is 15 residues.

In its sample, this clonotype was seen a few times. The V gene is TRBV15, the J gene TRBJ2-5; 9 bases fit TRBD2. Germline CDR1 is LNHNV and CDR2 is YYDKDF (reference sequence). Trimming cost V 1 base and J 4 bases; bases outside gene matches: 7. This CDR3 is 16 amino acids long. Here the CDR3 reads CATSRAAGGPLETQYF. The CDR3, as DNA: TGTGCCACCAGCAGAGCGGCGGGAGGGCCATTAGAGACCCAGTACTTC.

Remarks on this clonotype: A read error may account for a junction end that differs from germline. The V gene is TRBV28, the J gene TRBJ2-5; D uncertain. The germline gives CDR1 MDHEN, CDR2 SYDVKM. The CDR3 is 16 amino acids. The CDR3 loop is CASRTERAAERETQYF. The CDR3 coding sequence is TGTGCCAGCAGAACCGAAAGGGCGGCGGAGAGAGAGACACAGTACTTC. The whole variable domain, filled in from reference TRBV28 and TRBJ2-5, reads DVKVTQSSRYLVKRTGEKVFLECVQDMDHENMFWYRQDPGLGLRLIYFSYDVKMKEKGDIPEGYSVSREKKERFSLILESASTNQTSMYLCASRTERAAERETQYFGPGTRLLVL.

The chain is built from TRBV7-9 and TRBJ2-5; TRBD1 or TRBD2 may be the D gene (5 bases each). This CDR3 is built from 15 residues. V was cut by 5 bases and J by 3 bases, with 16 bases left in between. In germline, CDR1 is SEHNR, CDR2 FQNEAQ (reference sequence). CDR3 region: CASSISGTGKETQYF. The CDR3 DNA is TGTGCCAGCAGCATATCCGGGACGGGAAAAGAGACCCAGTACTTC.

This clonotype has a count of ten or more. V is TRBV28 and J is TRBJ1-1; no clear D. Per the germline V gene, CDR1 is MDHEN and CDR2 is SYDVKM. The ends were cut back, 4 bases at V and 6 bases at J, with 12 bases in the middle. The CDR3 covers 13 residues. Written as DNA, the CDR3 is TGTGCCAGCAGTTCCCAGGCGAGGGCTGAAGCTTTCTTT. Amino acids: CASSSQARAEAFF.

Comments on this clonotype: One base away lies a much larger clone, so this may be a sequencing read error. This chain connects TRBV11-2 to TRBJ2-7; D may correspond to TRBD1 or TRBD2 (5 bases each). Germline-derived CDR1 and CDR2 are SGHAT and FQNNGV. This CDR3 is 13 amino acids long. V lost 1 base and J 7 bases, leaving 11 bases between the germline ends. The CDR3, as DNA: TGTGCCAGCAGCTTAGGACCGGGGCGGGAGCAGTACTTC. The encoded protein is CASSLGPGREQYF.

This rearrangement joins TRBV6-5 to TRBJ1-6, with D hard to call. Trimming removed 7 bases from V and 7 bases from J, with 17 bases in between. The CDR3 is made up of 15 amino acids. The germline V gene has CDR1 MNHEY and CDR2 SVGAGI. The DNA of the CDR3 is TGTGCCAGCACCGTACTAGGAGGAGGCAATTCACCCCTCCACTTT. It encodes CASTVLGGGNSPLHF.

This clonotype was recorded at least ten times. The genes are TRBV11-3 and TRBJ1-1, with D maybe TRBD1 (6 bases). The CDR3 has 14 amino acids. The V gene lost 4 bases and the J gene lost 6 bases, with 15 bases spanning the gap. The V gene's germline CDR1 is SGHNT and CDR2 YENEEA. The CDR3 spells CASSSTGFGSEAFF. The CDR3 DNA sequence: TGTGCCAGCAGCTCAACAGGGTTTGGATCTGAAGCTTTCTTT.

There are many counts of this clonotype. The chain has TRBV29-1 and TRBJ2-5; either TRBD1 or TRBD2 may supply D (5 bases each). From germline, CDR1 is SQVTM and CDR2 ANQGSEA. The V end was cut by 6 bases, the J end by 1 base, with 18 bases between. The CDR3 loop spans 15 amino acids. The CDR3 loop reads CSVGEHRSPQETQYF. The CDR3 bases are TGCAGCGTGGGGGAGCATAGGTCTCCCCAAGAGACCCAGTACTTC.

This clonotype has a count of ten or more. V gene TRBV6-1 combines with J gene TRBJ1-1; no clear D gene. V lost 7 bases and J lost 4, with 7 bases in between. Germline CDR1 reads MNHNS; CDR2 reads SASEGT. The CDR3 consists of 11 residues. The CDR3 loop is CASTLGTEAFF. The CDR3 DNA reads as TGTGCCAGCACCTTAGGCACTGAAGCTTTCTTT.

The V and J genes are TRBV28 and TRBJ1-5; 7 bases fit TRBD1. V gave up 6 bases and J gave up 2 bases; unmatched junction bases: 13. Looked up from germline, CDR1 is MDHEN and CDR2 is SYDVKM. There are 17 residues in the CDR3. For the CDR3, the DNA is TGTGCCAGCAGGACGACAGGGATTCGTAAGCGCAATCAGCCCCAGCATTTT. It is translated as CASRTTGIRKRNQPQHF.

This clonotype was counted many times. J is TRBJ1-1 and V is TRBV10-3; 9 bases are shared with TRBD1. This CDR3 spans 13 amino acids. The germline CDR1 and CDR2 sequences are ENHRY and SYGVKD. V gave up 10 bases and J gave up 4 bases; unmatched junction bases: 7. The CDR3 is CATEQGAGTEAFF. As DNA, the CDR3 is TGTGCCACCGAACAGGGGGCCGGCACTGAAGCTTTCTTT.

In this sample, this clonotype turned up many times. The rearrangement uses TRBV30 and TRBJ1-5, with TRBD1 matching over 8 bases. V dropped 2 bases and J dropped 2; count of bases not matched to a gene: 5. The CDR3 runs 15 residues. Germline values: CDR1 GTSNPN, CDR2 SVGIG (reference sequence). The CDR3 DNA sequence: TGTGCCTGGAGTTCAGGACAGGGTCGCAATCAGCCCCAGCATTTT. It translates to CAWSSGQGRNQPQHF.

This clonotype has a count of ten or more. J is TRBJ1-1 and V is TRBV11-2; possibly TRBD1 for D (5 bases). Germline V gives CDR1 SGHAT, CDR2 FQNNGV. This CDR3 is built from 13 residues. V lost 4 bases to trimming and J lost 12 bases, with 18 bases between them. CDR3 protein: CASSSKSPQGPFF. In DNA, the CDR3 is TGTGCCAGCAGCTCCAAATCACCGCAGGGACCTTTCTTT.

The sample holds one count of this clonotype. The V gene is TRBV6-1, the J gene TRBJ1-2, with D hard to call. V was pared by 1 base and J by 5 bases, with 8 bases between. Germline V gene lookup returns CDR1 MNHNS and CDR2 SASEGT. CDR3 size: 13 residues. For the CDR3, the DNA is TGTGCCAGCAGTGAAGTCCCGGGGTATGGCTACACCTTC. Amino acid sequence: CASSEVPGYGYTF.

There are many counts of this clonotype. This sequence joins TRBV2 and TRBJ1-3; 7 nucleotides line up with TRBD1. The germline V gene has CDR1 SNHLY and CDR2 FYNNEI. The CDR3 length is 18 residues. Trimming at V came to 7 bases and at J to 0 bases, leaving 15 bases not matched to a gene. The CDR3 loop is CASTRTGYKLSSGNTIYF. CDR3 coding DNA: TGTGCCAGCACCCGGACAGGTTACAAACTCAGCTCTGGAAACACCATATATTTT.

The chain is built from TRBV27 and TRBJ2-7; D is possibly TRBD2 (6 bases). CDR1 is MNHEY, CDR2 SMNVEV, per germline (reference sequence). The CDR3 loop spans 14 amino acids. V lost 3 bases to trimming and J lost 5 bases, with 14 bases between them. Here the CDR3 reads CASSFITSFNEQYF. For the CDR3, the DNA is TGTGCCAGCAGTTTCATTACTAGCTTTAACGAGCAGTACTTC.

Ten or more counts support this clonotype. The chain has TRBV28 and TRBJ2-5; D is ambiguous. The CDR3 is made up of 16 amino acids. Germline CDR1 reads MDHEN; CDR2 reads SYDVKM. The V gene lost 3 bases and the J gene lost 5 bases, with 19 bases spanning the gap. The CDR3 loop reads CASSLTGSPVRETQYF. The CDR3 DNA reads TGTGCCAGCAGTTTGACCGGGTCGCCTGTCCGGGAGACCCAGTACTTC.

This clonotype was counted many times. This chain joins TRBV24-1 and TRBJ2-5; D gene unclear. The CDR3 consists of 13 residues. Looked up from germline, CDR1 is KGHDR and CDR2 is SFDVKD. V lost 4 bases, J lost 5 bases, and 10 bases lay in between. CDR3 sequence reads: CATSDGSRETQYF. In DNA, the CDR3 is TGTGCCACCAGTGACGGTAGCAGGGAGACCCAGTACTTC.

This rearrangement joins TRBV6-1 to TRBJ1-5, with D maybe TRBD1 (6 bases). The CDR3 totals 15 residues. From germline, CDR1 is MNHNS and CDR2 SASEGT. V dropped 7 bases and J dropped 4 bases, with 17 bases sitting between them. The CDR3 DNA follows: TGTGCCAGCACCTTACAGGGTCGGAATAATCAGCCCCAGCATTTT. This gives the protein CASTLQGRNNQPQHF.

This clonotype was recorded many times. This clone may be a read error of a much larger clone one base away. The chain has TRBV30 and TRBJ1-2; tentative D call: TRBD1 (6 bases). Germline V lookup: CDR1 GTSNPN, CDR2 SVGIG (reference sequence). This CDR3 has 13 residues. Trimming pared 1 base from V and 6 bases from J, leaving 12 bases between. CDR3 in DNA: TGTGCCTGGAGTGCCGGGGCAGGGGATGGCTACACCTTC. It specifies CAWSAGAGDGYTF. Combining the CDR3 with reference TRBV30 and TRBJ1-2 gives the whole variable domain SQTIHQWPATLVQPVGSPLSLECTVEGTSNPNLYWYRQAAGRGLQLLFYSVGIGQISSEVPQNLSASRPQDRQFILSSKKLLLSDSGFYLCAWSAGAGDGYTFGSGTRLTVV.

With respect to this clonotype: A read error is possible here, since a much larger clone lies one base away. CDR3 bases: TGTGTCAGCAGCTTAGCCGCGTACCCTAACTATGGCTACACCTTC. Its translation: CVSSLAAYPNYGYTF. This chain links TRBV7-2 with TRBJ1-2; D is ambiguous. The length of the CDR3 is 15 residues. Germline assignment: CDR1 SGHTA and CDR2 FQGNSA.

The chain is built from TRBV4-1 and TRBJ2-7; TRBD1 aligns across 8 bases. V was clipped by 3 bases and J by 3 bases; unmatched bases: 7. CDR3 length: 15 amino acids. CDR1 and CDR2 from the germline V gene are MGHRA and YSYEKL. In nucleotides, the CDR3 is TGCGCCAGCAGCCACCCCTGGACAGGGAGCTACGAGCAGTACTTC. Amino acids: CASSHPWTGSYEQYF.

This clonotype showed up many times. This chain links TRBV20-1 with TRBJ2-7; 14 bases fit TRBD2. This CDR3 has 17 residues. Per germline, CDR1 DFQATT and CDR2 SNEGSKA (reference sequence). With 1 base clipped from V and 4 bases from J, the junction kept 9 bases outside the gene matches. The CDR3, as DNA: TGCAGTGCTAGAGGCCCAACGACTAGCGGGGGGGCTTACGAGCAGTACTTC. Translating it yields CSARGPTTSGGAYEQYF.

This clonotype was detected ten times or more. The J gene is TRBJ2-5, the V gene TRBV7-9; 7 nucleotides align to TRBD2. The trim removed 4 bases at V and 4 bases at J, leaving 6 bases unmatched. The CDR3 has 14 residues. Germline lookup yields CDR1 SEHNR and CDR2 FQNEAQ (reference sequence). CDR3 in amino acids: CASSSDGGTETQYF. The CDR3 DNA reads as TGTGCCAGCAGCTCGGACGGGGGGACAGAGACCCAGTACTTC.

This clonotype was picked up many times. The chain has TRBV10-3 and TRBJ1-1, with D hard to call. The CDR3 contains 11 residues. The V end was cut by 7 bases, the J end by 4 bases, with 7 bases between. Germline values: CDR1 ENHRY, CDR2 SYGVKD. The CDR3 sequence is CAIMGSTEAFF. CDR3 bases: TGTGCCATCATGGGAAGCACTGAAGCTTTCTTT.

This rearrangement joins TRBV12-3 or TRBV12-4 to TRBJ1-2; TRBD1 agrees at 8 bases. CDR3 length: 15 amino acids. With 5 bases clipped from V and 5 bases from J, the junction kept 10 bases outside the gene matches. In DNA form, the CDR3 reads TGTGCCAGCAGTAGGACAGGGAGCGGAACGTATGGCTACACCTTC. Protein: CASSRTGSGTYGYTF.